This T cell receptor (beta chain) was sequenced for a study of cytomegalovirus exposure and HLA in healthy donors. Study-wide results and caveats: Prior analysis indicated that the majority of TCR beta V segments exhibited productivity approximately 87% or approximately 30% of the time.

The CDR3 consists of 11 residues. The germline CDR1 and CDR2 sequences are SGHRS and YFSETQ. The V end lost 7 bases, the J end lost 8 bases, and 10 bases lay between the germline ends. It was with 60 Vbeta and 13 Jbeta primers that the PCR ran. Profiled with immunoSEQ multiplex PCR; TCRdb holds only in-frame clones, not every one. The sample table sets out tens of thousands of clones. In the case of this clone: Its antigen is unidentified.

The TCR was taken from a woman aged 40 to 50 in good health and CMV-seropositive. This chain links TRBV5-1 with TRBJ2-1; maybe TRBD2 (5 bases). The sample comprised PBMCs. CDR3 region: CASHTRYEQFF. CDR3 nucleotides: TGCGCCAGCCATACTAGGTATGAGCAGTTCTTC.